The 24 T cell receptor beta chains in this list originate from one sample, sequenced in a study of T-cell reconstitution after alpha-beta-depleted transplantation in children. Unique molecular identifiers were used in preparing the TCRbeta library. TCRdb called the PCR reads again in MiXCR, with one record for every CDR3 protein. This table holds 500,000 to 750,000 distinct CDR3 sequences, around 13% found once. Sequencing was performed on PBMCs, mostly from graft donor cells, taken 360 days after TCRalphabeta/CD19-depleted stem cell transplant. All receptors come from a male patient between 5 and 17 years old who had a stem cell transplant for acute myeloid leukemia, so the T cells may come from the graft donor.

This rearrangement joins TRBV27 to TRBJ2-7; TRBD2 matches 12 bases. The V and J ends lost 4 bases and 4 bases, in that order; junction bases with no gene match: 11. Germline V gene sequence: CDR1 MNHEY, CDR2 SMNVEV (reference sequence). The CDR3 covers 17 residues. The CDR3 reads CASSSRRLAGAFYEQYF. The CDR3 DNA is TGTGCCAGCAGTTCCCGCCGACTAGCGGGGGCTTTTTACGAGCAGTACTTC.

In its sample, this clonotype was seen once. An end of the junction does not agree with germline; a read error may underlie this. The chain links TRBV12-3 or TRBV12-4 to TRBJ2-1, with 10 bases matching TRBD2. CDR3 length: 16 residues. CDR3: CASSLEGLARYNDQFF. The CDR3 nucleotides are TGTGCCAGCAGTTTAGAGGGACTAGCGAGATACAATGACCAGTTCTTC.

This clonotype appeared a few times. The chain is built from TRBV20-1 and TRBJ2-4; D not certain. The CDR3 has 10 amino acids. Germline V CDR1 and CDR2: DFQATT, SNEGSKA (reference sequence). The V end lost 1 base, the J end lost 6 bases, and 1 base lay between the germline ends. The CDR3 nucleotides read TGCAGTGCTAGAGTAAACATTCAGTACTTC. This gives the protein CSARVNIQYF.

The CDR3 nucleotides read TGTGCCATCAGTCGCGCCCCGGACAGGGTGAACACTGAAGCTTTCTTT. Its translation is CAISRAPDRVNTEAFF. The rearrangement links TRBV10-3 to TRBJ1-1, with 8 bases matching TRBD1. This CDR3 spans 16 amino acids. V gave up 5 bases and J gave up 0 bases; unmatched junction bases: 8. In germline, CDR1 is ENHRY, CDR2 SYGVKD.

Written as DNA, the CDR3 is TGTGCCAGCAGCCAAGACCCGACAGGGGGAATTAGCAATCAGCCCCAGCATTTT. Translated, it gives CASSQDPTGGISNQPQHF. The chain is built from TRBV3-1 and TRBJ1-5, with 9 nucleotides matching TRBD1. Germline CDR1 and CDR2: LGHDT and YNNKEL (reference sequence). V was clipped by 0 bases and J by 0 bases; unmatched bases: 6. CDR3 length equals 18 residues.

As for this clonotype: Germline is not matched at one junction end, which may reflect a read error. The chain joins TRBV20-1 to TRBJ2-7, with D possibly TRBD1 on 7 matching bases. Per the germline V gene, CDR1 is DFQATT and CDR2 is SNEGSKA (reference sequence). The CDR3 loop spans 11 amino acids. In nucleotides, the CDR3 is TGCAGTGCTAGAGGAGGCGGGACAGAGTCTTTC. It translates to CSARGGGTESF.

Comments on this clonotype: An end of the junction does not agree with germline; a read error may underlie this. V and J are TRBV12-3 or TRBV12-4 and TRBJ2-7; 9 bases are a match to TRBD2. This CDR3 contains 13 residues. CDR3 protein: CASSLAGVNEQYF. The CDR3 nucleotides read TGTGCCAGCAGCTTAGCGGGAGTAAACGAGCAGTACTTC.

The chain carries TRBV7-9 and TRBJ2-3, with TRBD2 as a possible D gene (6 bases). V was pared by 5 bases and J by 0 bases, with 15 bases between. This CDR3 is 16 amino acids long. In germline, CDR1 is SEHNR, CDR2 FQNEAQ (reference sequence). DNA of the CDR3: TGTGCCAGCAGCCAGACGGGGGTGTTTAGCACAGATACGCAGTATTTT. Amino acids: CASSQTGVFSTDTQYF.

This clonotype was observed a few times. This rearrangement joins TRBV20-1 to TRBJ1-3; no clear D. Germline V lookup: CDR1 DFQATT, CDR2 SNEGSKA (reference sequence). Trimming cost V 1 base and J 4 bases, with 17 bases left between them. This CDR3 region has 16 residues. DNA of the CDR3: TGCAGTGCTAGAGGTAGGGCGGCCTCAAGAGGAAACACCATATATTTT. Translated: CSARGRAASRGNTIYF.

Many counts were recorded for this clonotype. The chain combines TRBV5-6 with TRBJ2-7; 8 bases are shared with TRBD2. The germline CDR1 and CDR2 sequences are SGHDT and YYEEEE. Losses at the gene ends were 5 bases for V and 0 bases for J; bases not matched to a gene: 10. CDR3 size: 16 residues. CDR3: CASRIRRLAGSYEQYF. Here the CDR3 DNA reads TGTGCCAGCAGAATACGTCGGCTAGCGGGCTCCTACGAGCAGTACTTC.

In its sample, this clonotype was seen many times. The chain combines TRBV6-5 with TRBJ2-7, with TRBD2 identical over 8 bases. Per germline, CDR1 MNHEY and CDR2 SVGAGI. This CDR3 has 15 residues. V was pared by 2 bases and J by 2 bases, with 5 bases of the junction left unmatched. The CDR3 nucleotides are TGTGCCAGCAGTTACACTAGCGGTTACGCCTACGAGCAGTACTTC. Encoded protein: CASSYTSGYAYEQYF.

The V call is TRBV7-2, the J call TRBJ2-5, with 10 bases identical to TRBD2. The V gene's germline CDR1 is SGHTA and CDR2 FQGNSA. V gave up 6 bases and J gave up 8 bases; unmatched junction bases: 9. The CDR3 loop spans 14 amino acids. CDR3 DNA sequence: TGTGCCAGCAGGGAGACTAGCGGGCGCCTTACCCAGTACTTC. This sequence encodes CASRETSGRLTQYF.

At least ten counts were recorded for this clonotype. The rearrangement joins TRBV24-1 to TRBJ2-1; TRBD2 might be the D (6 bases). The length of the CDR3 is 16 residues. With 5 bases removed from V and 2 bases from J, the gap between germline ends came to 15 bases. The germline gives CDR1 KGHDR, CDR2 SFDVKD. CDR3 in DNA: TGTGCCACCAGTGGAGCACGGAGGGCCGCCTACAATGAGCAGTTCTTC. Its translation is CATSGARRAAYNEQFF.

J is TRBJ2-7 and V is TRBV20-1, with 7 positions matching TRBD2. The junction had 3 bases not matched to a gene; V was cut back by 5 bases and J by 5 bases. The germline V gene encodes CDR1 DFQATT and CDR2 SNEGSKA (reference sequence). CDR3 size: 11 residues. CDR3 region: CSAVTSNEQYF. CDR3 DNA sequence: TGCAGTGCTGTGACTAGCAACGAGCAGTACTTC.

This rearrangement joins TRBV6-5 to TRBJ2-1; D remains unclear. There are 15 residues in the CDR3. The V gene's germline CDR1 is MNHEY and CDR2 SVGAGI. V gave up 2 bases and J gave up 4 bases, with 12 bases separating them. CDR3 sequence: CASSYDTSLYNEQFF. CDR3 bases: TGTGCCAGCAGTTACGATACCTCACTTTACAATGAGCAGTTCTTC.

This clonotype was observed many times. V and J are TRBV12-3 or TRBV12-4 and TRBJ2-5, with 7 bases that match TRBD1. The CDR3 covers 15 residues. After removal of 5 bases from V and 1 base from J, the junction contained 7 bases not matched to a gene. The CDR3 bases are TGTGCCAGCAGTCCACAGGGGATCTTCCAAGAGACCCAGTACTTC. Its translation: CASSPQGIFQETQYF.

Remarks on this clonotype: A much bigger clone sits one base away, suggesting this may be a read error. Because it lacks the conserved phenylalanine or tryptophan at the end, this CDR3 is likely a read error. The chain is built from TRBV3-1 and TRBJ2-7; possibly TRBD1 or TRBD2 for D (5 bases each). The CDR3 contains 15 residues. The germline V and J ends were trimmed by 1 base and 6 bases, with 16 bases remaining between them. CDR1 is LGHDT, CDR2 YNNKEL, per germline (reference sequence). The CDR3 DNA reads TGTGCCAGCAGCCAAGTGGATGGGGGAGCCAGCGAGCAGTACATC. Its translation is CASSQVDGGASEQYI.

This clonotype has just a few counts. The rearrangement uses TRBV25-1 and TRBJ2-7; D uncertain. The CDR3 consists of 10 residues. The germline V and J ends were trimmed by 6 bases and 9 bases, with 9 bases remaining between them. CDR1 and CDR2 from the germline V gene are MGHDK and SYGVNS. CDR3 coding DNA: TGTGCCAGCAGCGAGACCCGGCAGTACTTC. As protein: CASSETRQYF.

The genes are TRBV6-1 and TRBJ1-1; no reliable D call. CDR3 length equals 16 residues. The V gene lost 2 bases and the J gene lost 4 bases, with 17 bases spanning the gap. The germline gives CDR1 MNHNS, CDR2 SASEGT. CDR3 protein: CASSERLGGQSTEAFF. The CDR3 DNA sequence: TGTGCCAGCAGTGAACGACTTGGAGGGCAGAGCACTGAAGCTTTCTTT.

V is TRBV20-1 and J is TRBJ1-1, with 8 nucleotides matching TRBD1. The trim removed 3 bases at V and 6 bases at J, leaving 3 bases unmatched. The CDR3 runs 12 residues. Germline lookup yields CDR1 DFQATT and CDR2 SNEGSKA (reference sequence). The CDR3 region has the DNA TGCAGTGCTAGGAAGACAGGGGCTGAAGCTTTCTTT. This translates into CSARKTGAEAFF.

This clonotype occurred many times. This rearrangement joins TRBV20-1 to TRBJ2-3, with D perhaps matching TRBD1 or TRBD2 (6 bases each). The germline V gene has CDR1 DFQATT and CDR2 SNEGSKA (reference sequence). Trimming shortened V by 6 bases and J by 5 bases, and 21 bases separated the two germline ends. The CDR3 has 15 amino acids. The CDR3 reads CSAADFQRGEDTQYF. The CDR3 nucleotides are TGCAGTGCCGCGGACTTCCAAAGGGGGGAAGATACGCAGTATTTT.

Only a few counts were recorded for this clonotype. In DNA form, the CDR3 reads TGTGCCTGGACCTCTGGACAGGGGGCTACTAATGAAAAACTGTTTTTT. Its protein is CAWTSGQGATNEKLFF. The V call is TRBV30, the J call TRBJ1-4; 11 bases map to TRBD1. With V trimmed by 4 bases and J by 2 bases, 6 bases remained unmatched. CDR3 length: 16 residues. Per the germline V gene, CDR1 is GTSNPN and CDR2 is SVGIG (reference sequence).

The chain employs TRBV4-3 and TRBJ1-2, with TRBD1 identical over 9 bases. Germline CDR1 LGHNA, CDR2 YSLEER. This CDR3 region has 15 residues. Trimming took 3 bases from V and 4 from J; bases not matched to a gene: 6. The CDR3 DNA reads as TGCGCCAGCAGCCAGACCCGGACAGGGGTCTATGGCTACACCTTC. This sequence encodes CASSQTRTGVYGYTF.

The CDR3 DNA sequence: TGTGCCAGCAGCTTAGCGGGAGCGGTCTACGAGCAGTACTTC. It yields the protein CASSLAGAVYEQYF. The chain has TRBV5-6 and TRBJ2-7, with 8 bases matching TRBD2. The CDR3 loop spans 14 amino acids. CDR1 and CDR2 from the germline V gene are SGHDT and YYEEEE. V lost 2 bases to trimming and J lost 3 bases; unmatched junction nucleotides: 4.